Presented here are 24 T cell receptor beta chains from one specimen sequenced in a study of T-cell reconstitution after alpha-beta-depleted transplantation in children. TCRbeta library preparation incorporated unique molecular identifiers. TCRdb fed the PCR reads into MiXCR, producing one record per CDR3 protein. The data contain some 390,000 distinct CDR3 sequences, roughly 22% of them singletons. Sample: PBMCs from the stem cell graft donor, taken from the stem cell graft. All receptors derive from a human donor who donated a stem cell graft to a child with acute myeloid leukemia.

V and J are TRBV4-3 and TRBJ2-2, with 7 bases that match TRBD2. Germline lookup yields CDR1 LGHNA and CDR2 YSLEER. With V trimmed by 1 base and J by 3 bases, 5 bases remained unmatched. The CDR3 loop spans 16 amino acids. CDR3 sequence (DNA): TGCGCCAGCAGCCAAGGGGGAGCGGGATACACCGGGGAGCTGTTTTTT. As protein: CASSQGGAGYTGELFF.

This clonotype has more than one count but fewer than ten. The chain uses TRBV12-3 or TRBV12-4 and TRBJ1-4; no definite D call. V was cut by 7 bases and J by 7 bases, with 10 bases left in between. This CDR3 is built from 12 residues. The CDR3 is CASTETVEKLFF. In nucleotides, the CDR3 is TGTGCCAGCACCGAGACGGTTGAAAAACTGTTTTTT.

This clonotype was observed at least ten times. The chain uses TRBV12-3 or TRBV12-4 and TRBJ1-1; TRBD1 is a possible D gene (5 bases). Deletions cut 3 bases from V and 1 base from J, with 6 bases between. The CDR3 is made up of 13 amino acids. CDR3 bases: TGTGCCAGCAGTTTTACAGGGAACACTGAAGCTTTCTTT. Encoded protein: CASSFTGNTEAFF.

A few counts support this clonotype. This chain links TRBV4-2 with TRBJ2-3, with TRBD2 matching 7 bases. The germline gives CDR1 LGHNA, CDR2 YNFKEQ. This CDR3 has 15 amino acids. The V segment lost 1 base and the J segment 1 base; nucleotides outside the gene matches: 2. The CDR3 coding sequence is TGTGCCAGCAGCCAAGCCCTAGCGGGCACAGATACGCAGTATTTT. Translated: CASSQALAGTDTQYF.

This clonotype turned up a few times. This rearrangement joins TRBV9 to TRBJ2-4; a weak D match, TRBD1 (6 bases). V was trimmed by 1 base and J by 4 bases, leaving 18 bases between them. CDR1 SGDLS and CDR2 YYNGEE come from the germline V gene. The CDR3 covers 17 residues. The CDR3 nucleotides are TGTGCCAGCAGCGTACCCCGTCGAACAGGGACAAAAAACATTCAGTACTTC. Its translation: CASSVPRRTGTKNIQYF.

This clonotype was seen only a few times. The J gene is TRBJ1-1, the V gene TRBV28; unclear D gene. The CDR3 loop spans 13 amino acids. In germline, CDR1 is MDHEN, CDR2 SYDVKM. Trimming stripped 5 bases from V and 4 bases from J, with 11 bases between. The CDR3 DNA sequence: TGTGCCAGCAGTCTTTCCCGAGGCACTGAAGCTTTCTTT. Translated: CASSLSRGTEAFF. Together with reference TRBV28 and TRBJ1-1, the CDR3 gives the full variable domain: DVKVTQSSRYLVKRTGEKVFLECVQDMDHENMFWYRQDPGLGLRLIYFSYDVKMKEKGDIPEGYSVSREKKERFSLILESASTNQTSMYLCASSLSRGTEAFFGQGTRLTVV.

This clonotype was seen only a few times. The gene calls are TRBV7-2 and TRBJ1-5, with TRBD1 matching 7 bases. V shed 7 bases and J 4 bases; nucleotides not matched to a gene: 10. The CDR3 covers 15 residues. Germline-derived CDR1 and CDR2 are SGHTA and FQGNSA. The CDR3 region has the DNA TGTGCCAGCACCCAGGGAGGGACAGAGAATCAGCCCCAGCATTTT. It is translated as CASTQGGTENQPQHF.

The rearrangement links TRBV7-9 to TRBJ2-7; 7 bases fit TRBD2. The CDR3 runs to 14 residues. J gave up 4 bases and V 5 bases, and 8 bases lay outside the gene matches. The germline V gene encodes CDR1 SEHNR and CDR2 FQNEAQ (reference sequence). This chain's CDR3 is CASSPGREPYEQYF. The CDR3 nucleotides are TGTGCCAGCAGCCCGGGGCGGGAGCCATACGAGCAGTACTTC.

There are many counts of this clonotype. The gene calls are TRBV6-5 and TRBJ2-3; possible D gene TRBD2, 5 bases. V was shortened by 2 bases and J by 6 bases, with 21 bases between the two germline ends. The V gene's germline CDR1 is MNHEY and CDR2 SVGAGI. This CDR3 spans 17 amino acids. The CDR3 DNA is TGTGCCAGCAGTTACGGCGCTAGCTTTGGCGGTCGGGATACGCAGTATTTT. Its protein product is CASSYGASFGGRDTQYF.

This clonotype was seen only a few times. The chain has TRBV12-3 or TRBV12-4 and TRBJ2-7; 7 bases align to TRBD1. V trimming: 3 bases; J trimming: 12 bases; junction bases outside the gene matches: 5. This CDR3 contains 11 residues. The DNA of the CDR3 is TGTGCCAGCAGTTTCGGGACAGAGGCGTACTTC. This gives the protein CASSFGTEAYF.

V is TRBV28 and J is TRBJ2-1; D remains ambiguous. This CDR3 has 14 residues. Between the trimmed V and J ends, which lost 5 bases and 4 bases, there was a span of 12 bases. CDR1 and CDR2 from the germline V gene are MDHEN and SYDVKM. CDR3 sequence: CASSAPDTYNEQFF. For the CDR3, the DNA is TGTGCCAGCAGTGCCCCCGACACGTACAATGAGCAGTTCTTC.

The chain links TRBV20-1 to TRBJ2-3, with TRBD2 matching over 7 bases. CDR1 and CDR2 (germline): DFQATT, SNEGSKA (reference sequence). V lost 5 bases, J lost 5 bases, and 13 bases stayed unmatched. The CDR3 is 15 residues long. The CDR3 loop reads CSAPPTGGVGDTQYF. In DNA form, the CDR3 reads TGCAGTGCTCCTCCCACGGGGGGAGTTGGAGATACGCAGTATTTT.

Of note for this clonotype: A much larger clone sits a single nucleotide away, making a read error possible. The CDR3: CASSQDFLRASYNEQLF. CDR3 DNA: TGCGCCAGCAGCCAAGATTTCTTGAGGGCCTCCTACAATGAGCAGTTGTTC. The genes are TRBV4-1 and TRBJ2-1; possible D gene TRBD2, 5 bases. The CDR3 contains 17 residues. Per germline, CDR1 MGHRA and CDR2 YSYEKL.

The chain recombines TRBV4-1 with TRBJ2-1; TRBD2 aligns across 10 bases. Trimming took 0 bases from V and 1 from J; bases not matched to a gene: 12. The CDR3 is 20 residues long. CDR1 MGHRA and CDR2 YSYEKL come from the germline V gene. CDR3 loop: CASSQDEVLEREGSYNEQFF. For the CDR3, the DNA is TGCGCCAGCAGCCAAGACGAGGTTCTTGAGCGGGAGGGGTCCTACAATGAGCAGTTCTTC.

At least ten counts were recorded for this clonotype. The gene calls are TRBV6-2 or TRBV6-3 and TRBJ1-1; D ambiguous. The length of the CDR3 is 13 residues. Trimming took off 2 bases at V and 3 bases at J, with 7 bases between the two ends. The germline gives CDR1 MNHEY, CDR2 SVGEGT. The CDR3 loop is CASSYTGYTEAFF. CDR3 DNA: TGTGCCAGCAGTTACACGGGTTACACTGAAGCTTTCTTT.

CDR3 DNA: TGCAGTGCTTCTAGGGAGGGTATAAACATTCAGTACTTC. It is translated as CSASREGINIQYF. This sequence joins TRBV20-1 and TRBJ2-4, with TRBD2 matching over 7 bases. Germline CDR1 is DFQATT and CDR2 is SNEGSKA (reference sequence). The CDR3 length is 13 residues. V shed 5 bases, J shed 6 bases, and the junction held 7 bases outside the gene matches.

The chain combines TRBV4-3 with TRBJ2-3, with 8 positions matching TRBD2. J was trimmed by 2 bases and V by 0 bases; bases with no gene match: 4. From germline, CDR1 is LGHNA and CDR2 YSLEER. The length of the CDR3 is 16 residues. The CDR3 protein is CASSQDRGGHTDTQYF. Written as DNA, the CDR3 is TGCGCCAGCAGCCAAGATCGGGGGGGACACACAGATACGCAGTATTTT.

This clonotype has only a few counts. The V call is TRBV20-1, the J call TRBJ2-1, with 8 positions matching TRBD2. V lost 6 bases and J lost 3; bases outside the gene matches: 7. CDR3 length: 14 amino acids. Per the germline V gene, CDR1 is DFQATT and CDR2 is SNEGSKA (reference sequence). The CDR3 is CSAESGRDYNEQFF. CDR3 coding DNA: TGCAGTGCAGAAAGCGGGAGAGACTACAATGAGCAGTTCTTC.

This clonotype was seen ten or more times. The rearrangement joins TRBV20-1 to TRBJ2-2; 8 bases map to TRBD1. The CDR3 contains 15 residues. Germline values: CDR1 DFQATT, CDR2 SNEGSKA (reference sequence). The V gene end was trimmed by 6 bases and the J gene end by 2 bases; junction bases not matched to a gene: 8. The CDR3 spells CSATTGEANTGELFF. DNA of the CDR3: TGCAGTGCAACGACAGGGGAGGCCAACACCGGGGAGCTGTTTTTT.

In its sample, this clonotype was seen once. The chain has TRBV25-1 and TRBJ2-5, with D perhaps TRBD1 or TRBD2 (5 bases each). V was cut by 4 bases and J by 5 bases, with 11 bases left in between. The V gene's germline CDR1 is MGHDK and CDR2 SYGVNS. This CDR3 is 13 amino acids long. This CDR3 is CASSVRGAETQYF. The CDR3 region has the DNA TGTGCCAGCAGTGTGAGGGGCGCGGAGACCCAGTACTTC.

The chain uses TRBV28 and TRBJ2-3; D remains ambiguous. The V and J ends lost 1 base and 0 bases respectively, with 8 bases between them. There are 15 residues in the CDR3. Per germline, CDR1 MDHEN and CDR2 SYDVKM. As DNA, the CDR3 is TGTGCCAGCAGTTTATCTAGTCTTAGCACAGATACGCAGTATTTT. This translates into CASSLSSLSTDTQYF. Full variable domain (remainder filled in from reference TRBV28 and TRBJ2-3): DVKVTQSSRYLVKRTGEKVFLECVQDMDHENMFWYRQDPGLGLRLIYFSYDVKMKEKGDIPEGYSVSREKKERFSLILESASTNQTSMYLCASSLSSLSTDTQYFGPGTRLTVL.

This clonotype was detected many times. The V gene is TRBV29-1, the J gene TRBJ1-1; D might be TRBD1 (6 bases). The CDR3 is 13 amino acids. The V gene lost 4 bases and the J gene lost 4 bases, with 13 bases spanning the gap. CDR1 and CDR2 (germline): SQVTM, ANQGSEA. The DNA for the CDR3 is TGCAGCGTTGGACGACAGGAGGGCACTGAAGCTTTCTTT. Protein: CSVGRQEGTEAFF. Full variable domain (rest looked up from reference TRBV29-1 and TRBJ1-1): SAVISQKPSRDICQRGTSLTIQCQVDSQVTMMFWYRQQPGQSLTLIATANQGSEATYESGFVIDKFPISRPNLTFSTLTVSNMSPEDSSIYLCSVGRQEGTEAFFGQGTRLTVV.

This chain connects TRBV5-1 to TRBJ2-3; TRBD1 matches 9 bases. This CDR3 is built from 15 residues. Unmatched junction bases numbered 6, after V lost 5 bases and J lost 2 bases. Germline assignment: CDR1 SGHRS and CDR2 YFSETQ. The CDR3 DNA follows: TGCGCCAGCAGATTCCGGGACAGGGTCACAGATACGCAGTATTTT. Its translation is CASRFRDRVTDTQYF.

This clonotype was seen only a few times. J is TRBJ2-1 and V is TRBV5-1, with unresolved D. The CDR3 loop spans 14 amino acids. Per germline, CDR1 SGHRS and CDR2 YFSETQ. Trimming took 5 bases from V and 5 from J, leaving 14 bases between them. The CDR3 nucleotides read TGCGCCAGCAGTCCAGGCCGCACCAACAATGAGCAGTTCTTC. Amino acids: CASSPGRTNNEQFF.